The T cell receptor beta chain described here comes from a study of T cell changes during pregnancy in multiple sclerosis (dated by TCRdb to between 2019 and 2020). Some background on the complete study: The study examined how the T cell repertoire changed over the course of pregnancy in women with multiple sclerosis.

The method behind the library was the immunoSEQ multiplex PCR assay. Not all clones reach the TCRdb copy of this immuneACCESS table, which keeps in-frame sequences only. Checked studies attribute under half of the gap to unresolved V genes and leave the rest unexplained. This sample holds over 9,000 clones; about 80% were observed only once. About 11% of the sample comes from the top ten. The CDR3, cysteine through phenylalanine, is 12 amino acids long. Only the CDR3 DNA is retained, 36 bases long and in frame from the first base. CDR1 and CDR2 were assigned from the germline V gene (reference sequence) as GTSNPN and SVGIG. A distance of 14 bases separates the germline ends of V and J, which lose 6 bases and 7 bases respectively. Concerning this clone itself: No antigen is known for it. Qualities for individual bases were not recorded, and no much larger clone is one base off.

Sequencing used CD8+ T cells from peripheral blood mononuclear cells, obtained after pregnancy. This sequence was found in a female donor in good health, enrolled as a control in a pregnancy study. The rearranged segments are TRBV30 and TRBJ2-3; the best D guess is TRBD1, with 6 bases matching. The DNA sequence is TGTGCCTGCTTCCTACAGGGAAATACGCAGTATTTT. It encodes CACFLQGNTQYF.